This T cell receptor (beta chain) emerged from a study of T cell responses to AZD1222 COVID-19 vaccine. Profiled with immunoSEQ multiplex PCR; TCRdb holds only in-frame clones, not every one. The table has approximately 140,000 clones, 70% to 90% seen once. This TCR derives from an adult in good health. The sequenced sample was peripheral blood, obtained on day 0 of AZD1222 vaccination.

In nucleotides, the CDR3 is TGTGCCAGCAGTGAGGGGTGGGGCACTGAAGCTTTCTTT. Its protein product is CASSEGWGTEAFF. The gene calls are TRBV6-4 and TRBJ1-1; D remains ambiguous. V was cut by 3 bases and J by 4 bases, with 9 bases left in between. The CDR3 loop spans 13 amino acids. Germline V CDR1 and CDR2: MRHNA, SNTAGT.